These 14 T cell receptor beta chains came from one sample sequenced in a study of T cells after yellow fever vaccination. TCRdb processed the 5' RACE reads anew with MiXCR; each CDR3 protein has one entry. This table holds 450,000 to 550,000 distinct CDR3 sequences, 21% found once. The sequences come from PBMCs, collected less than 25 days after the first yellow fever vaccination. The receptors were sampled from a man younger than 35 who received the YFV17D yellow fever vaccine.

The chain joins TRBV7-2 to TRBJ1-5; no clear D. The CDR3 is 15 residues long. V was clipped by 1 base and J by 4 bases, with 11 bases between them. Germline V CDR1 and CDR2: SGHTA, FQGNSA. CDR3 region: CASSLVGGVNQPQHF. The CDR3 region has the DNA TGTGCCAGCAGCTTAGTGGGCGGCGTGAATCAGCCCCAGCATTTT.

This clonotype appeared a few times. V is TRBV7-2 and J is TRBJ2-7; tentatively, D is TRBD1 (6 bases). The CDR3 runs to 14 residues. The V end was cut by 2 bases, the J end by 5 bases, with 13 bases between. Germline V gene data show CDR1 as SGHTA and CDR2 as FQGNSA. CDR3 nucleotides: TGTGCCAGCAGCTTAAGGGACAACTTACACGAGCAGTACTTC. This sequence encodes CASSLRDNLHEQYF.

The sample holds a few counts of this clonotype. CDR3 sequence reads: CATTRTDGNTIYF. CDR3 sequence (DNA): TGTGCCACCACAAGGACCGACGGAAACACCATATATTTT. The rearrangement uses TRBV12-3 or TRBV12-4 and TRBJ1-3; D call uncertain. Trimming took 10 bases from V and 4 from J, leaving 14 bases between them. CDR3 length: 13 amino acids.

V usage is TRBV4-3 and J usage is TRBJ1-1, with D unresolved. Per the germline V gene, CDR1 is LGHNA and CDR2 is YSLEER. The ends were cut back, 1 base at V and 1 base at J, with 4 bases in the middle. The CDR3 is 13 residues long. The CDR3 coding sequence is TGCGCCAGCAGCCAAGCCACGAACACTGAAGCTTTCTTT. This gives the protein CASSQATNTEAFF.

V usage is TRBV10-3 and J usage is TRBJ2-3; D could derive from TRBD1 or TRBD2 (6 bases each). Germline assignment: CDR1 ENHRY and CDR2 SYGVKD. The V end was cut by 5 bases, the J end by 4 bases, with 13 bases between. There are 14 residues in the CDR3. CDR3 nucleotides: TGTGCCATCAGTCTAGGGGGGCTGCCAGATACGCAGTATTTT. Its protein product is CAISLGGLPDTQYF.

The chain recombines TRBV4-1 with TRBJ2-5, with D tentatively TRBD1 or TRBD2 (5 bases each). Trimming removed 8 bases at V and 4 bases at J, with 11 bases between. CDR1 and CDR2 (germline): MGHRA, YSYEKL. This CDR3 comprises 12 residues. CDR3 residues: CASPSGGETQYF. In DNA form, the CDR3 reads TGCGCCAGCCCCTCTGGGGGAGAGACCCAGTACTTC.

The chain employs TRBV4-3 and TRBJ1-2; D gene unclear. The CDR3 length is 14 residues. Germline V gives CDR1 LGHNA, CDR2 YSLEER. V lost 1 base to trimming and J lost 7 bases, with 13 bases between them. The CDR3 region has the DNA TGCGCCAGCAGCCAAGGGGAGAATTCCGCTGGCTACACCTTC. It codes for CASSQGENSAGYTF.

This clonotype was detected many times. This chain uses TRBV9 with TRBJ2-3, with D unresolved. This CDR3 is built from 12 residues. Per germline, CDR1 SGDLS and CDR2 YYNGEE. Between the trimmed V and J ends, which lost 4 bases and 4 bases, there was a span of 7 bases. The CDR3 DNA is TGTGCCAGCAGCCCCCGCCCAGATACGCAGTATTTT. This gives the protein CASSPRPDTQYF.

The chain is built from TRBV20-1 and TRBJ1-1; no definite D call. V gave up 7 bases and J gave up 2 bases, with 14 bases separating them. This CDR3 spans 13 amino acids. Germline CDR1 DFQATT, CDR2 SNEGSKA (reference sequence). DNA for the CDR3: TGCAGTGGAAGACCCTATCCTAACACTGAAGCTTTCTTT. Amino acid sequence: CSGRPYPNTEAFF.

The chain recombines TRBV5-6 with TRBJ2-1; possibly TRBD1 or TRBD2 for D (7 bases each). V was cut by 4 bases and J by 8 bases, with 16 bases left in between. Germline V lookup: CDR1 SGHDT, CDR2 YYEEEE. The CDR3 loop spans 14 amino acids. CDR3 DNA: TGTGCCAGCAGCGAGCAGGGGGGGTCACATGAGCAGTTCTTC. Protein product: CASSEQGGSHEQFF.

This chain connects TRBV5-1 to TRBJ2-7; D unclear. Trimming stripped 0 bases from V and 3 bases from J, with 7 bases between. Germline V lookup: CDR1 SGHRS, CDR2 YFSETQ. The CDR3 is 13 amino acids. DNA of the CDR3: TGCGCCAGCAGCTTGGAACGGAACTACGAGCAGTACTTC. Translating gives CASSLERNYEQYF.

This clonotype has more than one count but fewer than ten. The chain is built from TRBV4-1 and TRBJ1-1; perhaps TRBD1 as D (5 bases). Looked up from germline, CDR1 is MGHRA and CDR2 is YSYEKL. CDR3 length: 13 residues. V dropped 8 bases and J dropped 5 bases, with 15 bases sitting between them. The CDR3 region is CASRGGRRTEAFF. CDR3 nucleotides: TGCGCCAGCCGCGGGGGAAGGAGGACTGAAGCTTTCTTT.

The CDR3 here is CASSLGTGGIADTQYF. Written as DNA, the CDR3 is TGCGCCAGCAGCTTGGGGACAGGGGGGATCGCAGATACGCAGTATTTT. The J gene is TRBJ2-3, the V gene TRBV5-1; 10 nucleotides align to TRBD1. This CDR3 spans 16 amino acids. The J segment lost 4 bases and the V segment lost 0 bases, leaving 5 bases of the junction unmatched. Germline CDR1 SGHRS, CDR2 YFSETQ.

This clonotype was observed a few times. V is TRBV7-3 and J is TRBJ2-5; the D is unclear. Per the germline V gene, CDR1 is SGHTA and CDR2 is FQGTGA. Trimming pared 2 bases from V and 2 bases from J, leaving 15 bases between. The CDR3 loop spans 16 amino acids. CDR3 residues: CASSLSGGYSQETQYF. The DNA of the CDR3 is TGTGCCAGCAGCTTATCGGGCGGCTACTCTCAAGAGACCCAGTACTTC.